These 9 T cell receptor beta chains were sequenced from one sample in a study of cytomegalovirus exposure and HLA in healthy donors. PCR used 60 Vbeta primers and 13 Jbeta primers. The assay was immunoSEQ multiplex PCR, and TCRdb's table has in-frame clones only and misses some. Here the sample table reports 160,000 or so clones. Sample: PBMCs. The receptor source for this set is a man younger than 40 in good health and CMV-seronegative.

This sequence joins TRBV18 and TRBJ2-3; possibly TRBD2 for D (5 bases). Germline V lookup: CDR1 KGHSH, CDR2 LQKENI. This CDR3 spans 12 amino acids. The germline V and J ends were trimmed by 6 bases and 6 bases, with 10 bases remaining between them. The CDR3 sequence is CASSRPGDTQYF. The CDR3 DNA reads as TGTGCCAGCTCCCGACCGGGGGATACGCAGTATTTT.

This chain uses TRBV6-5 with TRBJ2-2; D is ambiguous. The CDR3 is made up of 13 amino acids. Germline CDR1 and CDR2: MNHEY and SVGAGI. V gave up 6 bases and J gave up 7 bases, with 12 bases separating them. CDR3 protein: CASRGVYGGELFF. The CDR3 coding sequence is TGTGCCAGCAGAGGAGTATACGGCGGGGAGCTGTTTTTT.

This chain uses TRBV30 with TRBJ1-1, with D maybe TRBD1 (6 bases). Germline loops: CDR1 GTSNPN, CDR2 SVGIG (reference sequence). V lost 2 bases and J lost 7, with 11 bases in between. The CDR3 has 12 residues. In DNA form, the CDR3 reads TGTGCCTGGAGTTGGGGGGGCAATGAAGCTTTCTTT. This gives the protein CAWSWGGNEAFF.

The chain employs TRBV5-6 and TRBJ1-2; the D gene is possibly TRBD1 (6 bases). The V gene's germline CDR1 is SGHDT and CDR2 YYEEEE. V dropped 4 bases and J dropped 8 bases, with 18 bases sitting between them. This CDR3 region has 14 residues. For the CDR3, the DNA is TGTGCCAGCAGCCAACGGGGGGGGGCGCAAGGCTACACCTTC. It specifies CASSQRGGAQGYTF. Using reference TRBV5-6 and TRBJ1-2 for the parts outside the CDR3, the full variable domain is DAGVTQSPTHLIKTRGQQVTLRCSPKSGHDTVSWYQQALGQGPQFIFQYYEEEERQRGNFPDRFSGHQFPNYSSELNVNALLLGDSALYLCASSQRGGAQGYTFGSGTRLTVV.

J is TRBJ1-5 and V is TRBV6-4; no reliable D call. The germline V gene has CDR1 MRHNA and CDR2 SNTAGT. V lost 6 bases to trimming and J lost 0 bases, with 9 bases between them. The CDR3 consists of 14 residues. The CDR3 bases are TGTGCCAGCAGCCCAGACAATAGCAATCAGCCCCAGCATTTT. Translating gives CASSPDNSNQPQHF.

The chain employs TRBV5-6 and TRBJ1-5, with no clear D. Per germline, CDR1 SGHDT and CDR2 YYEEEE. This CDR3 is 14 amino acids long. V was trimmed by 0 bases and J by 0 bases, leaving 4 bases between them. CDR3 coding DNA: TGTGCCAGCAGCTTGGGGAGTAGCAATCAGCCCCAGCATTTT. Translation gives CASSLGSSNQPQHF.

The chain joins TRBV5-1 to TRBJ1-2, with 9 bases matching TRBD1. Losses at the gene ends were 2 bases for V and 4 bases for J; bases not matched to a gene: 9. The germline V gene has CDR1 SGHRS and CDR2 YFSETQ. This CDR3 contains 16 residues. CDR3 in amino acids: CASSLTGGARAYGYTF. The CDR3 DNA is TGCGCCAGCAGCTTAACAGGGGGCGCAAGGGCCTATGGCTACACCTTC.

The CDR3 here is CAWMRENDEQFF. The CDR3 DNA sequence: TGTGCCTGGATGCGGGAGAATGATGAGCAGTTCTTC. V is TRBV30 and J is TRBJ2-1, with 7 bases aligning to TRBD2. Germline CDR1 is GTSNPN and CDR2 is SVGIG (reference sequence). V was clipped by 4 bases and J by 8 bases; unmatched bases: 5. The CDR3 covers 12 residues.

The chain is built from TRBV5-5 and TRBJ1-5, with 8 bases lining up with TRBD1. The V gene end was trimmed by 4 bases and the J gene end by 5 bases; junction bases not matched to a gene: 5. The CDR3 has 14 residues. CDR1 and CDR2 from the germline V gene are SGHKS and YYEKEE (reference sequence). The CDR3 reads CASSAYRGDQPQHF. For the CDR3, the DNA is TGTGCCAGCAGCGCCTACAGGGGGGATCAGCCCCAGCATTTT.